This TCR beta chain was obtained from a study of human T cells and chemical hapten exposure. Overall study results and limits: Once DPC sensitization occurred, TCRs above 1 in 1000 frequency showed no change. Versus controls, expanded TCRs had significantly more large CDR3 similarity clusters.

As for time point: patch test 1, 2 weeks after DPC sensitization. Treatment reported: therapeutic diphenylcyclopropenone sensitization with weekly scalp DPC. The study extracted total RNA from unfractionated whole blood. This clonotype occurred a few times. Antigen specificity is unknown. TCRdb recomputed calls from the RACE reads with MiXCR, one row per CDR3 protein. The sample includes 90,000 to 120,000 distinct CDR3 sequences, approximately 10% seen only once; the top ten take approximately 4%. The CDR3 consists of 13 residues. The germline V gene encodes CDR1 SGHTA and CDR2 FQGNSA. The ends were cut back, 5 bases at V and 2 bases at J, with 7 bases in the middle.

The specimen comprised whole blood, sampled in connection with sensitization to the hapten diphenylcyclopropenone (DPC). This chain links TRBV7-2 with TRBJ1-5; TRBD1 might be the D (5 bases). This TCR derives from a woman between 40 and 50 years old with alopecia areata. Some clones in this sample may be carry-over from other donors' samples. This chain's CDR3 is CASSPTGNQPQHF. Here the CDR3 DNA reads TGTGCCAGCAGCCCGACAGGCAATCAGCCCCAGCATTTT.